A selection of T cell receptor beta chains follows, all from one sample in a study of blood T cell repertoires in COVID-19. TCRdb's table, derived via immunoSEQ multiplex PCR, lists solely in-frame clones and lacks some. The sample consists of about 100,000 clones, 90% to 95% of them appearing once. Sequencing was done on a sample of peripheral blood. The receptors derive from a man between 60 and 70 years old with acute or convalescent COVID-19. Both conserved end residues are part of each CDR3. The D gene is left open where the match is weak. Clone size is given for some rows only: seen once, a few or many times, or a class if the clone is expanded.

CDR3aa: CASTRGRGTEAFF; CDR3nt: TGTGCCAGCACCCGAGGGCGGGGGACTGAAGCTTTCTTT; abundance: -; j_gene: TRBJ1-1; v_gene: TRBV5-4; d_gene: -
CDR3aa: CAWGSTAGARLEQYF; CDR3nt: TGTGCCTGGGGGTCCACAGCGGGAGCTAGACTTGAGCAGTACTTC; abundance: -; j_gene: TRBJ2-7; v_gene: TRBV30; d_gene: TRBD2
CDR3aa: CASSLRSGRAENEQFF; CDR3nt: TGTGCCAGTAGTCTACGAAGCGGGAGGGCCGAGAATGAGCAGTTCTTC; abundance: -; j_gene: TRBJ2-1; v_gene: TRBV19; d_gene: TRBD2
CDR3aa: CAWSIPSGGSGANVLTF; CDR3nt: TGTGCCTGGAGTATCCCTTCAGGGGGCTCCGGGGCCAACGTCCTGACTTTC; abundance: -; j_gene: TRBJ2-6; v_gene: TRBV30; d_gene: TRBD1
CDR3aa: CASSPPKGQGANYGYTF; CDR3nt: TGTGCCAGCTCACCTCCGAAAGGACAGGGGGCAAACTATGGCTACACCTTC; abundance: -; j_gene: TRBJ1-2; v_gene: TRBV18; d_gene: TRBD1
CDR3aa: CASSLNPPRTGGFETQYF; CDR3nt: TGTGCCAGCAGCTTAAATCCCCCCAGGACAGGGGGCTTTGAGACCCAGTACTTC; abundance: once; j_gene: TRBJ2-5; v_gene: TRBV13; d_gene: TRBD1
CDR3aa: CASSSTYPSTGQPQHF; CDR3nt: TGTGCCAGCAGTTCCACTTACCCCTCGACAGGTCAGCCCCAGCATTTT; abundance: -; j_gene: TRBJ1-5; v_gene: TRBV6-5; d_gene: -
CDR3aa: CATQPGQGNTEAFF; CDR3nt: TGTGCCACCCAACCGGGACAGGGCAATACTGAAGCTTTCTTT; abundance: -; j_gene: TRBJ1-1; v_gene: TRBV24-1; d_gene: TRBD1
CDR3aa: CASSKDRANQPQHF; CDR3nt: TGTGCCAGCAGTAAGGACAGGGCCAATCAGCCCCAGCATTTT; abundance: -; j_gene: TRBJ1-5; v_gene: TRBV28; d_gene: TRBD1
CDR3aa: CASSVASGMNTGELFF; CDR3nt: TGTGCCAGCAGCGTGGCTAGCGGGATGAACACCGGGGAGCTGTTTTTT; abundance: -; j_gene: TRBJ2-2; v_gene: TRBV9; d_gene: TRBD2